What follows is one T cell receptor beta chain and its context. Its specificity is unknown. This sample is part of a study of identical twins. Study-wide results and caveats: Insertions were reduced in abundant cord blood beta clonotypes but not in memory repertoires.

Donors were all healthy Caucasians. V shed 0 bases, J shed 7 bases, and the junction held 7 bases outside the gene matches. The germline V gene encodes CDR1 MNHEY and CDR2 SVGAGI. This CDR3 has 15 amino acids. In TCRdb, the 5' RACE reads were re-called with MiXCR into one record per CDR3 protein. The table records approximately 690,000 distinct CDR3 sequences, around 6.1% of them present only once. The sequence was obtained from a man between 18 and 35 years old in good health. The rearrangement uses TRBV6-5 and TRBJ2-5; 8 bases fit TRBD1. Sequenced: naive T cells sorted from blood. In DNA, the CDR3 is TGTGCCAGCAGTTACTCGCCAGGGGGCGTGGGGACCCAGTACTTC. It is translated as CASSYSPGGVGTQYF.